Shown below are 10 T cell receptor beta chains from a single sample sequenced in a study of T cell changes during pregnancy in multiple sclerosis. Assay: immunoSEQ multiplex PCR; the TCRdb copy retains only in-frame clones and omits some. The repertoire consists of tens of thousands of clones, with 88% occurring once and the leading ten covering roughly 1.2%. This specimen consisted of CD4+ T cells from peripheral blood mononuclear cells, obtained before pregnancy. These receptors originate from a female donor with multiple sclerosis, enrolled in a pregnancy study.

The chain links TRBV2 to TRBJ2-5; D is ambiguous. The CDR3 runs 12 residues. Trimming took 4 bases from V and 1 from J, leaving 4 bases between them. The germline V gene has CDR1 SNHLY and CDR2 FYNNEI. The CDR3 spells CASSAGQETQYF. The CDR3, as DNA: TGTGCCAGCAGTGCGGGCCAAGAGACCCAGTACTTC.

V gene TRBV7-3 combines with J gene TRBJ2-2; 12 nucleotides agree with TRBD2. The V gene end was trimmed by 4 bases and the J gene end by 3 bases; junction bases not matched to a gene: 6. Looked up from germline, CDR1 is SGHTA and CDR2 is FQGTGA. The CDR3 runs to 17 residues. The CDR3: CASSSTTSGSYTGELFF. CDR3 bases: TGTGCCAGCAGCTCCACGACTAGCGGGAGTTACACCGGGGAGCTGTTTTTT.

The CDR3 nucleotides read TGTGCCTGGAGTGTAGCTTTAGGGACTAGCATCCATGAGCAGTTCTTC. It specifies CAWSVALGTSIHEQFF. J is TRBJ2-1 and V is TRBV30, with 9 positions matching TRBD2. V trimming: 0 bases; J trimming: 8 bases; junction bases outside the gene matches: 11. The CDR3 is 16 amino acids. Germline values: CDR1 GTSNPN, CDR2 SVGIG (reference sequence).

The chain links TRBV5-1 to TRBJ2-1, with 7 bases aligning to TRBD2. Losses at the gene ends were 0 bases for V and 1 base for J; bases not matched to a gene: 1. In germline, CDR1 is SGHRS, CDR2 YFSETQ. This CDR3 has 15 residues. The CDR3 loop reads CASSLEAGSYNEQFF. The CDR3 bases are TGCGCCAGCAGCTTGGAAGCGGGATCCTACAATGAGCAGTTCTTC.

This sequence joins TRBV2 and TRBJ2-7; D uncertain. The germline CDR1 and CDR2 sequences are SNHLY and FYNNEI. V shed 6 bases and J shed 2 bases, with 5 bases lying between them. CDR3 length: 11 amino acids. The CDR3 DNA is TGTGCCAGCAGCCCAGCCTACGAGCAGTACTTC. It codes for CASSPAYEQYF. Full variable domain (rest looked up from reference TRBV2 and TRBJ2-7): EPEVTQTPSHQVTQMGQEVILRCVPISNHLYFYWYRQILGQKVEFLVSFYNNEISEKSEIFDDQFSVERPDGSNFTLKIRSTKLEDSAMYFCASSPAYEQYFGPGTRLTVT.

V gene TRBV19 combines with J gene TRBJ1-5; tentative D call: TRBD1 (6 bases). Per germline, CDR1 LNHDA and CDR2 SQIVND (reference sequence). The CDR3 has 11 residues. CDR3: CSAGAYQPQHF. The CDR3 DNA is TGTTCGGCAGGGGCGTATCAGCCCCAGCATTTT.

This chain links TRBV10-2 with TRBJ2-5, with 9 bases aligning to TRBD1. Germline V lookup: CDR1 WSHSY, CDR2 SAAADI. Germline trimming cut 3 bases from V and 5 bases from J; bases unmatched to any gene: 1. This CDR3 contains 13 residues. The CDR3 nucleotides are TGCGCCAGCAGTGAAACAGGGGGCGAGACCCAGTACTTC. As protein: CASSETGGETQYF.

The chain has TRBV19 and TRBJ2-1; 8 nucleotides line up with TRBD2. The CDR3 is made up of 16 amino acids. The V and J ends lost 4 bases and 4 bases, in that order; junction bases with no gene match: 9. Per the germline V gene, CDR1 is LNHDA and CDR2 is SQIVND (reference sequence). The DNA for the CDR3 is TGTGCCAGTAGTACTGGGGGGGCGGGAGGTTACAATGAGCAGTTCTTC. This sequence encodes CASSTGGAGGYNEQFF.

The rearrangement uses TRBV19 and TRBJ2-1, with D perhaps matching TRBD2 (6 bases). From germline, CDR1 is LNHDA and CDR2 SQIVND (reference sequence). This CDR3 region has 15 residues. V dropped 1 base and J dropped 6 bases, with 13 bases sitting between them. This chain's CDR3 is CASSIAAGWGNEQFF. Here the CDR3 DNA reads TGTGCCAGTAGTATAGCGGCGGGATGGGGCAATGAGCAGTTCTTC.

This clone qualifies as medium-sized. The V gene is TRBV4-2, the J gene TRBJ1-1; possible D gene TRBD1, 5 bases. V was cut by 4 bases and J by 4 bases, with 16 bases left in between. CDR1 is LGHNA and CDR2 is YNFKEQ in the germline V gene. This CDR3 spans 15 amino acids. The CDR3 DNA sequence: TGTGCCAGCAGCCCCCAGGACACCCCGGGCACTGAAGCTTTCTTT. This gives the protein CASSPQDTPGTEAFF.